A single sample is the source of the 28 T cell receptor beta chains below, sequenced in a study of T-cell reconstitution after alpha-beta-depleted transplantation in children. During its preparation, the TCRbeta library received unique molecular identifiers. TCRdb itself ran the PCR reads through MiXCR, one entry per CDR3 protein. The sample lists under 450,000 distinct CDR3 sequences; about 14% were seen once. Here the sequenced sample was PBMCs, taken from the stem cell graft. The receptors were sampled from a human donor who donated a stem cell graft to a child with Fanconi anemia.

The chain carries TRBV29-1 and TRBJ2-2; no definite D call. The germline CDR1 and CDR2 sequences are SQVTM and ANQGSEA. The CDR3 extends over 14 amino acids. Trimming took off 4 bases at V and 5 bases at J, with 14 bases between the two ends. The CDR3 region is CSVGGTIGTGELFF. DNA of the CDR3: TGCAGCGTTGGAGGTACGATCGGGACCGGGGAGCTGTTTTTT.

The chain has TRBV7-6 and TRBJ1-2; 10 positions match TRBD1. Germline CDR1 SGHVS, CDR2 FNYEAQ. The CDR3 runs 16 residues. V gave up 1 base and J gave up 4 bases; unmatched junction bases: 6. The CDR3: CASSLGGTGATYGYTF. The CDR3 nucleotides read TGTGCCAGCAGCTTAGGGGGGACAGGGGCGACCTATGGCTACACCTTC. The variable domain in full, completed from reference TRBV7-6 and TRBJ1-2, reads GAGVSQSPRYKVTKRGQDVALRCDPISGHVSLYWYRQALGQGPEFLTYFNYEAQQDKSGLPNDRFSAERPEGSISTLTIQRTEQRDSAMYRCASSLGGTGATYGYTFGSGTRLTVV.

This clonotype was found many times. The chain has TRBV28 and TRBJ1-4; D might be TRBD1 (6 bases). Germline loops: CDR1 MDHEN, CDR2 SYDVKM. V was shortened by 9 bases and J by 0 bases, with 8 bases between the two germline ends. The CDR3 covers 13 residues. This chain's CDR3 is CASYRATNEKLFF. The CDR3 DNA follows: TGTGCCAGTTACAGGGCAACTAATGAAAAACTGTTTTTT.

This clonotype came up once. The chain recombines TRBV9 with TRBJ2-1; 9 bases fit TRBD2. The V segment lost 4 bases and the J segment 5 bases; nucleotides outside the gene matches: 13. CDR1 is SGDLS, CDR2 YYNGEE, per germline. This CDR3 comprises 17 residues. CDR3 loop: CASSPSPSGGSNNEQFF. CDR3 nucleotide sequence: TGTGCCAGCAGCCCTAGCCCCAGCGGGGGGTCGAACAATGAGCAGTTCTTC.

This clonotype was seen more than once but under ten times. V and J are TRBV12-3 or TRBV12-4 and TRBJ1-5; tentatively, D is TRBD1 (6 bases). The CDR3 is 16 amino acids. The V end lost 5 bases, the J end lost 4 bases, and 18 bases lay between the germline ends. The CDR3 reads CASSPGRSGTNQPQHF. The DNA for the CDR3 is TGTGCCAGCAGTCCGGGACGATCGGGGACAAATCAGCCCCAGCATTTT.

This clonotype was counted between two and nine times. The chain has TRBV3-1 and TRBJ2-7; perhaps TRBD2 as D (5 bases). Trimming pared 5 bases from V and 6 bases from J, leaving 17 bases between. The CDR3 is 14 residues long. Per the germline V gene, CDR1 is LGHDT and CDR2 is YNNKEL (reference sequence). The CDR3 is CASSRSLAEVEQYV. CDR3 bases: TGTGCCAGCAGCAGAAGTCTTGCGGAGGTCGAGCAGTACGTC.

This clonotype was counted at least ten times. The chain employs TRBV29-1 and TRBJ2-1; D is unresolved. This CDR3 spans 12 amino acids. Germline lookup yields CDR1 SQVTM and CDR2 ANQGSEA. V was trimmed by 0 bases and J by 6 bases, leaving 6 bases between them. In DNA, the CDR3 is TGCAGCGTTGAAGATCGAGGCAATGAGCAGTTCTTC. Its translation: CSVEDRGNEQFF.

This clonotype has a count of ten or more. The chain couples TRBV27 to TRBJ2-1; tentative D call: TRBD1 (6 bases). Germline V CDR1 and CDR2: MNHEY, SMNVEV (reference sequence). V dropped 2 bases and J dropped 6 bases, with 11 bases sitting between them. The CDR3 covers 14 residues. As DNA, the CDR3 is TGTGCCAGCAGTTTAGGGGGCAGGCCCAATGAGCAGTTCTTC. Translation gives CASSLGGRPNEQFF.

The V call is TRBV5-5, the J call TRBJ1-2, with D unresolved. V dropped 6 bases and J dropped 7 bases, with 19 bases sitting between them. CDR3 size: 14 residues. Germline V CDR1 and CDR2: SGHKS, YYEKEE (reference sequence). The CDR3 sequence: CASTIGWGNAGYTF. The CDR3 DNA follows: TGTGCCAGCACCATAGGGTGGGGAAACGCTGGCTACACCTTC.

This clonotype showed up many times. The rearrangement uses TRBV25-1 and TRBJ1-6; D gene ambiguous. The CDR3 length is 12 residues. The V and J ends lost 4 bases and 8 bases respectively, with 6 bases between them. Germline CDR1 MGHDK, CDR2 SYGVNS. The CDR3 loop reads CASSGDYSPLHF. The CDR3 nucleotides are TGTGCCAGCAGTGGTGATTATTCACCCCTCCACTTT.

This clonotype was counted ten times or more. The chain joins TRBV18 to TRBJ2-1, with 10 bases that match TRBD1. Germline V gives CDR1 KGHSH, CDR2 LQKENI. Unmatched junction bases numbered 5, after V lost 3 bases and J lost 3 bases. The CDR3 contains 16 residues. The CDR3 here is CASSPSGQGIYNEQFF. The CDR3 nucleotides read TGTGCCAGCTCACCTTCGGGACAGGGGATCTACAATGAGCAGTTCTTC.

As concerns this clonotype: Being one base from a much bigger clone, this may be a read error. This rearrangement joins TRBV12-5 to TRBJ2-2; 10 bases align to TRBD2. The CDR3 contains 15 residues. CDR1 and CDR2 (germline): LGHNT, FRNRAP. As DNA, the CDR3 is TGTGCCTGCAGCCAAGCGGGGGGGCACACCGGGGAGCTGTTTTTT. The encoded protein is CACSQAGGHTGELFF.

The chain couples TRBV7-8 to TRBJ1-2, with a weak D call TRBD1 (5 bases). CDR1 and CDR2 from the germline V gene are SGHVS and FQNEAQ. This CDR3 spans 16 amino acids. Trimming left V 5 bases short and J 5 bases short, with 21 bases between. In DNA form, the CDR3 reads TGTGCCAGCAGCCCCCCGGGACCCACTAAACCATATGGCTACACCTTC. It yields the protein CASSPPGPTKPYGYTF.

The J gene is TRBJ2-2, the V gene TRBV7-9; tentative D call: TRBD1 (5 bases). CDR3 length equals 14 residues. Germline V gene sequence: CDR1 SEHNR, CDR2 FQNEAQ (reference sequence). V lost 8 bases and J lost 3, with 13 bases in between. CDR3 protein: CASLPDSYTGELFF. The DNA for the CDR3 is TGTGCCAGCCTCCCCGACAGCTACACCGGGGAGCTGTTTTTT.

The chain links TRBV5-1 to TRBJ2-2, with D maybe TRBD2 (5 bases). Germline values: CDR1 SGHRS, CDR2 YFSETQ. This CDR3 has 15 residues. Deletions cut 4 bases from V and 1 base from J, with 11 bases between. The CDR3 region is CASSVEAVNTGELFF. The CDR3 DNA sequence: TGCGCCAGCAGCGTGGAAGCGGTGAACACCGGGGAGCTGTTTTTT.

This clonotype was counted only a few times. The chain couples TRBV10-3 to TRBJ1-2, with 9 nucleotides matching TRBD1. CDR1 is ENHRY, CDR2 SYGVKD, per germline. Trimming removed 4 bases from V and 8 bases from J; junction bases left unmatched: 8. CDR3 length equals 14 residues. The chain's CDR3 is CAISGATGGGGYTF. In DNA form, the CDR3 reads TGTGCCATCAGTGGCGCGACAGGGGGAGGCGGCTACACCTTC.

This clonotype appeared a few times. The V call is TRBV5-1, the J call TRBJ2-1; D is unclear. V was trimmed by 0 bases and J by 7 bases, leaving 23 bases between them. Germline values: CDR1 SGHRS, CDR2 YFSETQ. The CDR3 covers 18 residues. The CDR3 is CASSLALGGKSSTNEQFF. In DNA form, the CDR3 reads TGCGCCAGCAGCTTGGCTCTAGGCGGAAAATCCTCTACGAATGAGCAGTTCTTC.

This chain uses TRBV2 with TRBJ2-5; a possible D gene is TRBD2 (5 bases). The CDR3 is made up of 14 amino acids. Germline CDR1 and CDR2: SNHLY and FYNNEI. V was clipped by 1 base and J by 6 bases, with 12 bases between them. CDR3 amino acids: CASSEGASWQTQYF. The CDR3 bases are TGTGCCAGCAGTGAAGGGGCTAGCTGGCAGACCCAGTACTTC. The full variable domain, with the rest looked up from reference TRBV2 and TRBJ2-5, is EPEVTQTPSHQVTQMGQEVILRCVPISNHLYFYWYRQILGQKVEFLVSFYNNEISEKSEIFDDQFSVERPDGSNFTLKIRSTKLEDSAMYFCASSEGASWQTQYFGPGTRLLVL.

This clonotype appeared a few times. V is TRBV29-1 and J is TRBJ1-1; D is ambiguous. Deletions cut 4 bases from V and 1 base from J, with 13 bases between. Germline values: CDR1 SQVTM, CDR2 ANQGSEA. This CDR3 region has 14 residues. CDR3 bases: TGCAGCGTTGTCCCACCCGGGAGGAACACTGAAGCTTTCTTT. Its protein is CSVVPPGRNTEAFF. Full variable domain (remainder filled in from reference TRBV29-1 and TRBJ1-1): SAVISQKPSRDICQRGTSLTIQCQVDSQVTMMFWYRQQPGQSLTLIATANQGSEATYESGFVIDKFPISRPNLTFSTLTVSNMSPEDSSIYLCSVVPPGRNTEAFFGQGTRLTVV.

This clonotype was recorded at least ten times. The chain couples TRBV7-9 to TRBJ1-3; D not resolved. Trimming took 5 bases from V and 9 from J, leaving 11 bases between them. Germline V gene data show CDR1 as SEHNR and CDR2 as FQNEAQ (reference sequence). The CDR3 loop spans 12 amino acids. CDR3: CASSPVAGTIYF. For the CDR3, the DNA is TGTGCCAGCAGCCCCGTGGCCGGCACCATATATTTT.

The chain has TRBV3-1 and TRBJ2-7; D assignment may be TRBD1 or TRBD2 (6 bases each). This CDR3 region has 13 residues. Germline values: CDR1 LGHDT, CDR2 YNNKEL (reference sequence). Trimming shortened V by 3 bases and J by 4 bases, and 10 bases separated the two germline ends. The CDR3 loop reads CASSQRGGYEQYF. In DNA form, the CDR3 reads TGTGCCAGCAGCCAGAGAGGGGGGTACGAGCAGTACTTC.

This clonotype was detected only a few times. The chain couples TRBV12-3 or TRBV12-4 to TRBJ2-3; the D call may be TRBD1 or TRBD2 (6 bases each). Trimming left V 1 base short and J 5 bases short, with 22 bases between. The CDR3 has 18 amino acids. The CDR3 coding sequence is TGTGCCAGCAGTTTAGAGCTCGTCGGGGGCTCAATGGGAGATACGCAGTATTTT. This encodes CASSLELVGGSMGDTQYF.

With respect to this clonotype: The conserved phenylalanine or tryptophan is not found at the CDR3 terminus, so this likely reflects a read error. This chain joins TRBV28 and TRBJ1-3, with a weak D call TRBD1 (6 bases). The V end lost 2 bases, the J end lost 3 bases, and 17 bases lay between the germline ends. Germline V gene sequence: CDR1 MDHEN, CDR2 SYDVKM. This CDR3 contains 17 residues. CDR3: CASSLTGQQGHGNTIYC. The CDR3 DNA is TGTGCCAGCAGTTTAACGGGGCAACAGGGCCATGGAAACACCATATATTGT.

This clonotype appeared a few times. The CDR3: CASSSTSGGAGEQFF. CDR3 nucleotides: TGTGCCAGCAGCTCGACTAGCGGGGGGGCCGGGGAGCAGTTCTTC. This chain links TRBV28 with TRBJ2-1, with TRBD2 matching over 14 bases. This CDR3 region has 15 residues. Germline values: CDR1 MDHEN, CDR2 SYDVKM. The V gene end was trimmed by 6 bases and the J gene end by 10 bases; junction bases not matched to a gene: 8.

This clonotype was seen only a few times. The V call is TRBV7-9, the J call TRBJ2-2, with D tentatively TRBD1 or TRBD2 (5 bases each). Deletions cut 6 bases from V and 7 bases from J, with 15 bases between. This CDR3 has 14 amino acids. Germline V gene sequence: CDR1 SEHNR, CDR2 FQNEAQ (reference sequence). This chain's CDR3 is CASRNRGANGELFF. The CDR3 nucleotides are TGTGCCAGCAGGAATCGGGGCGCGAACGGGGAGCTGTTTTTT.

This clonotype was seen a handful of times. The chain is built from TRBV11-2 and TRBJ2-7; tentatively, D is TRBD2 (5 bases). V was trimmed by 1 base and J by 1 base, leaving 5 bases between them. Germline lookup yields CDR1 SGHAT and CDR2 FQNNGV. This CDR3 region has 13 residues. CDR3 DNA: TGTGCCAGCAGCTTAGGGGAGTCCTACGAGCAGTACGTC. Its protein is CASSLGESYEQYV.

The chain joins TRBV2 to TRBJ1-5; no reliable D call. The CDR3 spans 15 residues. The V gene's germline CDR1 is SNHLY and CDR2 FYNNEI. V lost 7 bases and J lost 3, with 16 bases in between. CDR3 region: CASKGGLNSNQPQHF. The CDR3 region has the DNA TGTGCCAGCAAAGGAGGGCTCAACTCCAATCAGCCCCAGCATTTT. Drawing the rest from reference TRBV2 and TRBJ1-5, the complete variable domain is EPEVTQTPSHQVTQMGQEVILRCVPISNHLYFYWYRQILGQKVEFLVSFYNNEISEKSEIFDDQFSVERPDGSNFTLKIRSTKLEDSAMYFCASKGGLNSNQPQHFGDGTRLSIL.

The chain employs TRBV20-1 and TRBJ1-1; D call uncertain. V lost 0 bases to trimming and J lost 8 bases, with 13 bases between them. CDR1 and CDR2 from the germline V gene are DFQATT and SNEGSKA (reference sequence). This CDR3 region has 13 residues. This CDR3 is CSAREVGLDEAFF. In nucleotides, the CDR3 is TGCAGTGCTAGAGAAGTGGGCCTAGACGAAGCTTTCTTT.